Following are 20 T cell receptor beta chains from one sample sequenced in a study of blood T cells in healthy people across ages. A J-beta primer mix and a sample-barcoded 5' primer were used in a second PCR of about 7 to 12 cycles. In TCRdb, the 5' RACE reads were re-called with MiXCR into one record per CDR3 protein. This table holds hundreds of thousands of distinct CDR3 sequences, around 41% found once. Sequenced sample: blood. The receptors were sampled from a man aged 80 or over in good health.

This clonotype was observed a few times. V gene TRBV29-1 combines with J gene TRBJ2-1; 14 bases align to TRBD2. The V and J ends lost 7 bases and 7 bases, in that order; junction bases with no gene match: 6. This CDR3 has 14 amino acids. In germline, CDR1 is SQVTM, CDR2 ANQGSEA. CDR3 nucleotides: TGCAGCGCCAGACTAGCGGGAGGGTTGAATGAGCAGTTCTTC. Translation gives CSARLAGGLNEQFF.

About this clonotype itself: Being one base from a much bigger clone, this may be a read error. This CDR3 reads CASSLTMGTGWNEQYF. The CDR3 DNA reads TGTGCCAGCAGCTTAACAATGGGGACAGGGTGGAATGAGCAGTACTTC. V is TRBV7-3 and J is TRBJ2-1; 9 bases agree with TRBD1. TRBJ2-7 explains the end of the DNA better; the J call may be wrong. CDR1 is SGHTA, CDR2 FQGTGA, per germline. The length of the CDR3 is 16 residues.

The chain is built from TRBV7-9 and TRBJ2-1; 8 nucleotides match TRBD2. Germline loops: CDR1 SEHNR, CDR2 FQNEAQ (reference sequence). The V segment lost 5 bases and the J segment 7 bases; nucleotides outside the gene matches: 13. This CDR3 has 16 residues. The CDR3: CASSPQLADILNEQFF. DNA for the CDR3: TGTGCCAGCAGCCCGCAACTAGCGGACATTTTAAATGAGCAGTTCTTC.

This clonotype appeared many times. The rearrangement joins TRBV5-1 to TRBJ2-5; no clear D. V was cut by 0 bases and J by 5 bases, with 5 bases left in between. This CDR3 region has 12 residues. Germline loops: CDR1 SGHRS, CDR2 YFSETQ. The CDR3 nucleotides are TGCGCCAGCAGCTTGGAGGCGGAGACCCAGTACTTC. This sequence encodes CASSLEAETQYF.

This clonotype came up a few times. The CDR3 sequence: CASSSYKTANYGYTF. DNA for the CDR3: TGTGCCAGCAGCTCATACAAGACTGCTAACTATGGCTACACCTTC. The chain is built from TRBV13 and TRBJ1-2; D is unclear. Trimming removed 4 bases at V and 0 bases at J, with 12 bases between. The CDR3 consists of 15 residues. Germline-derived CDR1 and CDR2 are PRHDT and FYEKMQ (reference sequence).

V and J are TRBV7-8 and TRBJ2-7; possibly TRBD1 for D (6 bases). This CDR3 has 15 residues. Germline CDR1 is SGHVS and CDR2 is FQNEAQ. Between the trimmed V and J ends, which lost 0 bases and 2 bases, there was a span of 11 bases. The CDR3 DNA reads TGTGCCAGCAGCTTAGCGTACAGGGCACCCTACGAGCAGTACTTC. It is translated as CASSLAYRAPYEQYF.

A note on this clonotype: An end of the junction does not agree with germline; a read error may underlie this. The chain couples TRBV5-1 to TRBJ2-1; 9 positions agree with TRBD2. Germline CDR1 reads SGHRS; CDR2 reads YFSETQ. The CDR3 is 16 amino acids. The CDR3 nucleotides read TGCGCCAGCAGCCTCTATAGCGGGGGCTCCTACATTGAGCAGTTCTTC. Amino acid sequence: CASSLYSGGSYIEQFF.

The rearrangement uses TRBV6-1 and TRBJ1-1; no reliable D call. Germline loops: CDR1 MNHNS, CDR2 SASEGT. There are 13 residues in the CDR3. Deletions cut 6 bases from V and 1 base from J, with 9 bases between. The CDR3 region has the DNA TGTGCCAGCAGGGCAACTCAGAACACTGAAGCTTTCTTT. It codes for CASRATQNTEAFF.

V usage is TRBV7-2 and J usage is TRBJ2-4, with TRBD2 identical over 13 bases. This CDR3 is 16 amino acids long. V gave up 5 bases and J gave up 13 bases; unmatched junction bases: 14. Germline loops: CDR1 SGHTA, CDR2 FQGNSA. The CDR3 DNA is TGTGCCAGCAGCCCCTCTGGGACTAGCGGGGACAATGAGCAGTACTTC. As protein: CASSPSGTSGDNEQYF. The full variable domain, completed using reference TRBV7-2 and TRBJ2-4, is GAGVSQSPSNKVTEKGKDVELRCDPISGHTALYWYRQSLGQGLEFLIYFQGNSAPDKSGLPSDRFSAERTGGSVSTLTIQRTQQEDSAVYLCASSPSGTSGDNEQYFGAGTRLSVL.

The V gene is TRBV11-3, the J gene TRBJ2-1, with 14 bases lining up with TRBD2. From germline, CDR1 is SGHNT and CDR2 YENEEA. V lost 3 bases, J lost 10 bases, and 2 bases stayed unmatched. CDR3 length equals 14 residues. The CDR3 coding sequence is TGTGCCAGCAGCTTGACTAGCGGGAGGGGCGAGCAGTTCTTC. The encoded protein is CASSLTSGRGEQFF.

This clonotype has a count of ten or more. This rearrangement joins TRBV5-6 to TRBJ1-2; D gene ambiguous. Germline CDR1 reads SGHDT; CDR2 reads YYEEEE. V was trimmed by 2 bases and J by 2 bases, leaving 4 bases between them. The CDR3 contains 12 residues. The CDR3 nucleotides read TGTGCCAGCAGCTTCGAGAACTATGGCTACACCTTC. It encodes CASSFENYGYTF.

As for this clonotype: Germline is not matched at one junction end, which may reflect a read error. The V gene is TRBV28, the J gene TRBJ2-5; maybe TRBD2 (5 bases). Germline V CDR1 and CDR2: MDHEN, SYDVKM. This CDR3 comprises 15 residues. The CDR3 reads CASSFAQRTAYEQNF. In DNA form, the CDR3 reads TGTGCCAGCAGTTTTGCCCAGCGGACCGCCTACGAGCAGAACTTC.

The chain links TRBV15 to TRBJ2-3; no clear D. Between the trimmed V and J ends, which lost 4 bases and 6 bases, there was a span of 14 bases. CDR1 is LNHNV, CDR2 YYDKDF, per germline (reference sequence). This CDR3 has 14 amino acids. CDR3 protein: CATSMGGRSDTQYF. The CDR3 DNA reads TGTGCCACCAGCATGGGTGGGCGCTCGGATACGCAGTATTTT.

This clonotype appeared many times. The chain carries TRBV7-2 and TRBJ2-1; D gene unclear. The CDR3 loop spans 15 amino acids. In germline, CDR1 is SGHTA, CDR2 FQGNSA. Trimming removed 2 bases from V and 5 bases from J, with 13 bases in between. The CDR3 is CASSLRANLDNEQFF. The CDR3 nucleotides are TGTGCCAGCAGCTTACGTGCCAACCTTGACAATGAGCAGTTCTTC.

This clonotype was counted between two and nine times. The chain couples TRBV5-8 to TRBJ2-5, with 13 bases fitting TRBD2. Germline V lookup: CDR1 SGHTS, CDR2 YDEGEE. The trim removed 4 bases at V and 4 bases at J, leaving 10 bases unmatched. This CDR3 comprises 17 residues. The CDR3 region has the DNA TGTGCCAGCAGCCCCCGGACTAGCGGGAGAGGGGCAGAGACCCAGTACTTC. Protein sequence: CASSPRTSGRGAETQYF.

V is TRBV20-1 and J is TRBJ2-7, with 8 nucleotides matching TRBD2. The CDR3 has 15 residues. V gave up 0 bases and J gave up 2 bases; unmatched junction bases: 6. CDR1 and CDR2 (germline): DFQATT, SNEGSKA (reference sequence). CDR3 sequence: CSARDLAGLTYEQYF. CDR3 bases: TGCAGTGCTAGAGATTTAGCGGGGTTGACCTACGAGCAGTACTTC.

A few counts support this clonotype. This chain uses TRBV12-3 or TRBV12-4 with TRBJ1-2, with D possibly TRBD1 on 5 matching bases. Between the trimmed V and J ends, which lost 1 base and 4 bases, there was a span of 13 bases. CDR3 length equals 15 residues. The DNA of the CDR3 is TGTGCCAGCAGTTTAGATGCTGGGGACGGCTATGGCTACACCTTC. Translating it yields CASSLDAGDGYGYTF.

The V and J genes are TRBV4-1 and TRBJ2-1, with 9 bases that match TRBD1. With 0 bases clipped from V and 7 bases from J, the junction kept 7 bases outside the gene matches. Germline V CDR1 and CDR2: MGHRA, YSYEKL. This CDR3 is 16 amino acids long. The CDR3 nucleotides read TGCGCCAGCAGCCAAGAGGGACAGGGTACAAGGAATGAGCAGTTCTTC. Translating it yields CASSQEGQGTRNEQFF.

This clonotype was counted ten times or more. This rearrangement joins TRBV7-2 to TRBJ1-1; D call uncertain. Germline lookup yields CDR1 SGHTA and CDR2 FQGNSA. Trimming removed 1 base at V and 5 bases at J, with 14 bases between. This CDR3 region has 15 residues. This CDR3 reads CASSLDSTTETEAFF. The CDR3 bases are TGTGCCAGCAGCTTAGATTCCACTACAGAGACTGAAGCTTTCTTT.

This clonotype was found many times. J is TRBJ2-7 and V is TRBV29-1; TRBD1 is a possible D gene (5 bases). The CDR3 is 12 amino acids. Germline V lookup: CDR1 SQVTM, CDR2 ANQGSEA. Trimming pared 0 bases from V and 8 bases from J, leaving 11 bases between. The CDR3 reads CSVEDPGQQQYF. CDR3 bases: TGCAGCGTTGAAGACCCAGGGCAACAGCAGTACTTC.